The 11 T cell receptor beta chains presented below share a single source sample, sequenced in a study of human T cells and chemical hapten exposure (dated by TCRdb to about 2021). Library prep was done by RACE. The sequencing machine was a NextSeq 500. TCRdb reprocessing: public reads trimmed at Q25 with fastp, clones called with MiXCR, in-frame beta chains kept. Rows are unified per CDR3 protein, each entry keeping the most common DNA and genes. This sample has approximately 340,000 distinct CDR3 sequences in its table, and 5.5% to 8% of those were observed once. The top ten clonotypes cover 7% to 10% of the sample. The intended sense of this specimen's time point label: patch test 1, 2 weeks after DPC sensitization. This sample's treatment or condition label indicates: therapeutic diphenylcyclopropenone sensitization with weekly scalp DPC. The sequencing used whole blood, collected in connection with sensitization to the hapten diphenylcyclopropenone (DPC). Receptors were obtained from a young woman with alopecia areata. Some clones in this sample may be carry-over from other donors' samples.

This clonotype was picked up a small number of times. The chain combines TRBV12-3 or TRBV12-4 with TRBJ2-2; D is perhaps TRBD1 (6 bases). There are 14 residues in the CDR3. The ends were cut back, 6 bases at V and 2 bases at J, with 10 bases in the middle. The CDR3 DNA follows: TGTGCCAGCAGATTCAGGGGAAACACCGGGGAGCTGTTTTTT. Its protein is CASRFRGNTGELFF.

The chain recombines TRBV7-6 with TRBJ1-6, with 7 positions matching TRBD1. CDR3 size: 17 residues. V lost 5 bases to trimming and J lost 0 bases; unmatched junction nucleotides: 7. CDR1 is SGHVS and CDR2 is FNYEAQ in the germline V gene. The DNA of the CDR3 is TGTGCCAGCAGCAAGGGGACAGCAAGCTCCTATAATTCACCCCTCCACTTT. The encoded protein is CASSKGTASSYNSPLHF.

V is TRBV11-1 and J is TRBJ1-1; no definite D call. The length of the CDR3 is 16 residues. V shed 0 bases and J shed 4 bases, with 15 bases lying between them. Germline V CDR1 and CDR2: SGHAT, FQDESV (reference sequence). Written as DNA, the CDR3 is TGTGCCAGCAGCTTAGCGCAAAGGGCTTTGGGCACTGAAGCTTTCTTT. As protein: CASSLAQRALGTEAFF.

This clonotype has ten or more counts. The CDR3 loop is CASSQGQGASNQPQHF. The CDR3 nucleotides are TGTGCCAGCAGCCAGGGACAGGGGGCTAGCAATCAGCCCCAGCATTTT. The chain links TRBV7-8 to TRBJ1-5; 12 positions match TRBD1. This CDR3 comprises 16 residues. J was trimmed by 0 bases and V by 5 bases; bases with no gene match: 2. CDR1 SGHVS and CDR2 FQNEAQ come from the germline V gene.

This clonotype was recorded a few times. V is TRBV12-3 or TRBV12-4 and J is TRBJ2-3, with TRBD1 identical over 8 bases. Trimming took 1 base from V and 2 from J; bases not matched to a gene: 8. CDR3 size: 17 residues. This chain's CDR3 is CASSLVRTGINTDTQYF. CDR3 coding DNA: TGTGCCAGCAGTTTAGTACGGACAGGGATCAACACAGATACGCAGTATTTT.

This clonotype has a handful of counts. The chain recombines TRBV12-3 or TRBV12-4 with TRBJ1-1; 10 nucleotides align to TRBD1. The CDR3 runs 15 residues. V lost 5 bases to trimming and J lost 3 bases; unmatched junction nucleotides: 6. The CDR3 region is CASSVRQGAYTEAFF. DNA for the CDR3: TGTGCCAGCAGTGTTCGACAGGGGGCTTACACTGAAGCTTTCTTT.

This clonotype has a handful of counts. The rearrangement joins TRBV6-5 to TRBJ2-7; D possibly matches TRBD1 or TRBD2 (5 bases each). The V gene lost 7 bases and the J gene lost 2 bases, with 18 bases spanning the gap. Germline CDR1 reads MNHEY; CDR2 reads SVGAGI. The CDR3 consists of 15 residues. CDR3 amino acids: CASKGVGGGPYEQYF. CDR3 sequence (DNA): TGTGCCAGCAAAGGGGTCGGTGGGGGACCCTACGAGCAGTACTTC.

The chain has TRBV6-2 or TRBV6-3 and TRBJ1-5, with no clear D. CDR1 is MNHEY and CDR2 is SVGEGT in the germline V gene. Trimming removed 5 bases at V and 6 bases at J, with 14 bases between. This CDR3 comprises 14 residues. The CDR3 coding sequence is TGTGCCAGCAGTCCCCAGTCGAGGATTCAGCCCCAGCATTTT. Translation: CASSPQSRIQPQHF.

The chain uses TRBV24-1 and TRBJ2-1; D call uncertain. Per the germline V gene, CDR1 is KGHDR and CDR2 is SFDVKD. The CDR3 spans 14 residues. V lost 0 bases and J lost 7, with 9 bases in between. The CDR3 DNA sequence: TGTGCCACCAGTGATTTGCGACGCGGAAATGAGCAGTTCTTC. Amino acids: CATSDLRRGNEQFF.

This chain uses TRBV27 with TRBJ1-2; TRBD1 might be the D (5 bases). Germline V gene data show CDR1 as MNHEY and CDR2 as SMNVEV (reference sequence). This CDR3 contains 15 residues. V lost 5 bases and J 7 bases, leaving 20 bases between the germline ends. The DNA of the CDR3 is TGTGCCAGCAGTCCAACAAGACAGCATAATTCTGGCTACACCTTC. Its protein is CASSPTRQHNSGYTF.

The chain combines TRBV4-2 with TRBJ1-4; maybe TRBD1 (6 bases). CDR3 size: 16 residues. The V gene's germline CDR1 is LGHNA and CDR2 YNFKEQ. The V end was cut by 1 base, the J end by 5 bases, with 14 bases between. The CDR3 loop reads CASSQATQGSNEKLFF. CDR3 nucleotides: TGTGCCAGCAGCCAAGCCACACAGGGTTCAAATGAAAAACTGTTTTTT.